The rows below give T cell receptor beta chains drawn from one sample of a study of T cells in Graves' hyperthyroidism and ophthalmopathy. Using its own MiXCR run on the multiplex PCR reads, TCRdb lists one record per CDR3 protein. The sample shows 390,000 or so distinct CDR3 sequences, 14% to 15% of them seen only once. The sample consisted of blood. These receptor sequences come from a young man with Graves' ophthalmopathy. Each CDR3 is given with its conserved first and last residue. D genes are given only for firm matches. Clone size appears in some rows only: once, few, many, or a class for an expanded clone.

V	size	D	J	length	DNA	CDR3
TRBV10-3	many	TRBD1	TRBJ1-1	16	TGTGCCATCAGTGCCTCCGGGACAGGGCGCGGCACTGAAGCTTTCTTT	CAISASGTGRGTEAFF
TRBV9	-	-	TRBJ2-5	14	TGTGCCAGCAGCGTACAAAGCCCGCCGGAGACCCAGTACTTC	CASSVQSPPETQYF
TRBV5-5	many	TRBD1	TRBJ1-5	15	TGTGCCAGCAGCTCACCGGGACAGGGACCCCAGCCCCAGCATTTT	CASSSPGQGPQPQHF
TRBV2	many	TRBD1	TRBJ2-7	13	TGTGCCAGCAGAGCGTTTGGGGACAGCGAGCAGTACTTC	CASRAFGDSEQYF
TRBV5-1	many	TRBD1	TRBJ1-4	15	TGCGCCAGCAGCTTTACAGGGGGCGTAGGCGAAAAACTGTTTTTT	CASSFTGGVGEKLFF
TRBV7-6	-	-	TRBJ2-2	16	TGTGCCAGCAGCCCTTATGGGCAGGGTTCCACCGGGGAGCTGTTTTTT	CASSPYGQGSTGELFF
TRBV19	few	-	TRBJ2-2	14	TGTGCCAGTAGTATATCAGGGGTAACCGGGGAGCTGTTTTTT	CASSISGVTGELFF
TRBV24-1	many	-	TRBJ2-1	14	TGTGCCACCAGTGATCCTCAGATCTACAATGAGCAGTTCTTC	CATSDPQIYNEQFF
TRBV5-1	many	-	TRBJ1-1	14	TGCGCCAGCAGCTTGTTGACGGAGAACACTGAAGCTTTCTTT	CASSLLTENTEAFF
TRBV20-1	-	-	TRBJ1-4	9	TGCAGTGCTAGCCCGGAATTGTTTTTT	CSASPELFF
TRBV11-2	many	-	TRBJ2-7	14	TGTGCCAGCAGCACTCGCCCAGAAGCCTACGAGCAGTACTTC	CASSTRPEAYEQYF
TRBV19	few	-	TRBJ2-1	12	TGTGCCAGTAGTATTGTGTTTAATGAGCAGTTCTTC	CASSIVFNEQFF
TRBV6-1	-	TRBD2	TRBJ2-7	15	TGTGCCAGCAGTGAAGTAGCGGGGGTTCTCTTTGAGCAGTACTTC	CASSEVAGVLFEQYF
TRBV7-9	many	TRBD1	TRBJ2-5	14	TGTGCCAGCAGCCGCCGGGACAGGGGAGAGACCCAGTACTTC	CASSRRDRGETQYF
TRBV5-1	few	TRBD1	TRBJ1-2	19	TGCGCCAGCAGCTTAGACCTCGGGACAGCGTTCTCGAGTTCTTATGGCTACACCTTC	CASSLDLGTAFSSSYGYTF
TRBV5-8	many	TRBD2	TRBJ2-7	13	TGTGCCAGCCGGGACGGGGGAGGGATTGAGCAGTACTTC	CASRDGGGIEQYF
TRBV11-2	many	TRBD2	TRBJ2-5	14	TGTGCCAGCAGCCTACTAGCGGGGGAAGAGACCCAGTACTTC	CASSLLAGEETQYF
TRBV20-1	many	-	TRBJ2-1	10	TGCAGTGCTTACGGAGGTGAGCAGTTCTTC	CSAYGGEQFF
TRBV30	many	-	TRBJ1-1	14	TGTGCCTGGAGTGTACTCGGGGCTATCGGTGAAGCTTTCTTT	CAWSVLGAIGEAFF
TRBV18	-	TRBD2	TRBJ2-3	18	TGTGCCAGCTCACTCCGTAGGACTAGCGGGAGAGGGGCAGATACGCAGTATTTT	CASSLRRTSGRGADTQYF
TRBV6-1	few	-	TRBJ1-1	14	TGTGCCAGCAGTCACCCCGGACAGAACACTGAAGCTTTCTTT	CASSHPGQNTEAFF
TRBV5-1	few	TRBD2	TRBJ2-3	18	TGCGCCAGCCGAAGATGGACTAGCGGGAGGGCCCTTCCAGATACGCAGTATTTT	CASRRWTSGRALPDTQYF
TRBV6-4	once	-	TRBJ2-1	15	TGTGCCAGCAGTGACTCGATGGCAGTTCCAAAGGAGCAGTTCTTC	CASSDSMAVPKEQFF
TRBV19	few	TRBD2	TRBJ2-1	17	TGTGCCAGTAGTAGGGGCCGGACTAGCGGGGCCTACAATGAGCAGTTCTTC	CASSRGRTSGAYNEQFF
TRBV12-3/TRBV12-4	few	TRBD1	TRBJ2-4	23	TGTGCCAGCAGCTTGCGCCGAAAGACAGGGGTAATTACTGATTTTCTAGCCAAAAACATTCAGTACTTC	CASSLRRKTGVITDFLAKNIQYF
TRBV6-1	many	TRBD1	TRBJ1-5	13	TGTGCCAGCAGAGGACAGGGCAATCAGCCCCAGCATTTT	CASRGQGNQPQHF
TRBV10-3	-	-	TRBJ2-7	13	TGTGCCATCAGTTCGGACCCAAACTACGAGCAGTACTTC	CAISSDPNYEQYF
TRBV20-1	many	-	TRBJ2-7	11	TGCAGTTGGGGGCTCCCCCACGAGCAGTACTTC	CSWGLPHEQYF
TRBV7-8	many	TRBD2	TRBJ2-7	14	TGTGCCAGCAGCGTAGCGGGGGAGTCCTACGAGCAGTACTTC	CASSVAGESYEQYF
TRBV3-1	few	-	TRBJ2-6	17	TGTGCCAGCAGCCAGATAGGAGTGGTTCCTGGGGCCAACATCCTGACTTTC	CASSQIGVVPGANILTF
TRBV10-1	many	-	TRBJ2-6	17	TGCGCCAGCAGTGAGGGTCCCGGCATCTCTGGGGCCAACGTCCTGACTTTC	CASSEGPGISGANVLTF
TRBV27	-	-	TRBJ1-6	16	TGTGCCAGCAAGTCGGTTACAGGTCAGAACAATTCACCCCTCCACTTT	CASKSVTGQNNSPLHF
TRBV7-9	many	TRBD2	TRBJ2-1	17	TGTGCCAGCAGCCAAGGGAACAGCGGGAGGACATACAATGAGCAGTTCTTC	CASSQGNSGRTYNEQFF
TRBV29-1	many	TRBD1	TRBJ2-7	11	TGCAGCGCCGGGACAGCCTACGAGCAGTACTTC	CSAGTAYEQYF
TRBV9	-	-	TRBJ2-7	15	TGTGCCAGCAGCGCTGAGTCAGGGGAATCCTACGAGCAGTACTTC	CASSAESGESYEQYF
TRBV15	many	-	TRBJ1-2	12	TGTGCCTTGCAGGGGTGGGACTATGGCTACACCTTC	CALQGWDYGYTF
TRBV24-1	-	TRBD1	TRBJ1-1	16	TGTGCCACCAGTGATCATACCGGGACAGGGAACACTGTAGCTTTCTTT	CATSDHTGTGNTVAFF
TRBV19	-	-	TRBJ2-7	15	TGTGCCAGTAGTAGCCCCGGGGGAGATCCCTACGAGCAGTACTTC	CASSSPGGDPYEQYF
TRBV20-1	many	-	TRBJ1-4	13	TGCAGTGCTAAAGAGGTGCCTAATGAAAAACTGTTTTTT	CSAKEVPNEKLFF
TRBV12-3/TRBV12-4	many	-	TRBJ1-3	14	TGTGCCAGCAGTTTCACAGGGACTGGAAACACCATATATTTT	CASSFTGTGNTIYF
TRBV29-1	-	TRBD2	TRBJ2-3	16	TGCAGCGCCCACAGTTCGGGACTAGCGGGAGTGGATACGCAGTATTTT	CSAHSSGLAGVDTQYF
TRBV3-1	-	TRBD2	TRBJ2-5	19	TGTGCCAGCAGCCAAAATATAGCGGGGGGGAATCCGTTTGGAGAGACCCAGTACTTC	CASSQNIAGGNPFGETQYF
TRBV5-1	many	-	TRBJ1-2	14	TGCGCCAGCAGCTTGACACAGGAAGGCTATGGCTACACCTTC	CASSLTQEGYGYTF
TRBV12-3/TRBV12-4	-	TRBD2	TRBJ2-4	13	TGTGCCAGCAGTTTTCTAGCGGGGGGCCCACAGTACTTC	CASSFLAGGPQYF
TRBV13	many	-	TRBJ1-5	12	TGTGCCAGCAGCTTAGCTAATCAGCCCCAGCATTTT	CASSLANQPQHF
TRBV3-1	many	-	TRBJ1-1	14	TGTGCCAGCAGCCAAGAATGGGGGAACACTGAAGCTTTCTTT	CASSQEWGNTEAFF
TRBV27	many	-	TRBJ2-2	13	TGTGCCAGCAGTTTATCTCGAGGCGGGGAGCTGTTTTTT	CASSLSRGGELFF
TRBV7-9	-	-	TRBJ2-3	15	TGTGCCAGCAGTTTCGAGTTACAGCACACAGATACGCAGTATTTT	CASSFELQHTDTQYF
TRBV6-1	many	-	TRBJ1-1	15	TGTGCCAGCAGTGAACCCCAGGGGTCCGGCACTGAAGCTTTCTTT	CASSEPQGSGTEAFF
TRBV19	-	TRBD2	TRBJ2-1	16	TGTGCCAGTAGTGTAACCGGGACTAGGGGACTTGGGAAGCAGTTCTTC	CASSVTGTRGLGKQFF
TRBV30	many	TRBD1	TRBJ1-2	13	TGTGCCTGGAGTGTGCAGGGGACAGGTGGCTACACCTTC	CAWSVQGTGGYTF
TRBV7-9	many	-	TRBJ2-5	14	TGTGCCAGCAGCCTTAGTGGATGGGAAGAGACCCAGTACTTC	CASSLSGWEETQYF
TRBV4-1	few	TRBD1	TRBJ1-2	15	TGCGCCAGCAGCCAATCCACAGGGGGCACGGATGGCTACACCTTC	CASSQSTGGTDGYTF
TRBV5-4	few	-	TRBJ2-7	13	TGTGCCAGCAGCTTGGAGGCCGACTACGAGCAGTACTTC	CASSLEADYEQYF
TRBV7-9	-	TRBD1	TRBJ2-1	15	TGTGCCAGCAGCTCTGGGACAGGGGGCTGGAATGAGCAGTTCTTC	CASSSGTGGWNEQFF
TRBV5-4	-	-	TRBJ2-5	14	TGTGCCAGCAGTTCCTGGGAGGCTCAAGAGACCCAGTACTTC	CASSSWEAQETQYF
TRBV10-3	many	TRBD1	TRBJ2-7	14	TGTGCCATCAGTGAGGACAGGGTCCCCTACGAGCAGTACTTC	CAISEDRVPYEQYF